Reported below is one TCR beta chain. The data belong to a study of Graves' ophthalmopathy and Graves' hyperthyroidism. CDR3 regions of TCR beta were amplified from RNA transcripts. After a first-round RT-PCR with HTBI primers, a second-round multiplex PCR was run. One entry per CDR3 protein results from TCRdb running MiXCR on the multiplex PCR reads. The sample yields around 170,000 distinct CDR3 sequences, over 35% seen once. Clinical symptoms, serum thyroxine, TRAb, thyroid ultrasound and orbital computed tomography were relied on for diagnosis. This clonotype was obtained from a woman aged 40-49 years with Graves' ophthalmopathy. Input material: peripheral blood.

The CDR3 nucleotides read TGTGCCAGCAGCCGGGGACAGGGGACCTATGGCTACACCTTC. It is translated as CASSRGQGTYGYTF. The V and J genes are TRBV6-1 and TRBJ1-2; 10 nucleotides align to TRBD1. The germline V gene has CDR1 MNHNS and CDR2 SASEGT. The CDR3 runs to 14 residues. The V gene end was trimmed by 6 bases and the J gene end by 4 bases; junction bases not matched to a gene: 5.